The 6 T cell receptor beta chains given below trace back to one sample, sequenced in a study of blood T cell repertoires in COVID-19. The repertoire was sequenced with immunoSEQ multiplex PCR; TCRdb's copy has only in-frame clones and lacks some. The sample lists approximately 40,000 clones, around 92% occurring once. Source material: peripheral blood. Receptor source: a woman of 80 years or more with acute or convalescent COVID-19.

The genes are TRBV6-2 or TRBV6-3 and TRBJ2-2; 8 bases match TRBD1. With V trimmed by 0 bases and J by 5 bases, 5 bases remained unmatched. CDR3 size: 16 residues. Germline CDR1 MNHEY, CDR2 SVGEGT. As DNA, the CDR3 is TGTGCCAGCAGTTACTCGGGCAGGGGGCTAACCGGGGAGCTGTTTTTT. Translating gives CASSYSGRGLTGELFF.

J is TRBJ1-2 and V is TRBV4-3; possible D gene TRBD1, 6 bases. CDR1 is LGHNA and CDR2 is YSLEER in the germline V gene. V lost 5 bases, J lost 1 base, and 14 bases lay in between. The CDR3 covers 15 residues. The CDR3 bases are TGCGCCAGCAGCAGTACGGACAGACTTAACTATGGCTACACCTTC. Amino acid sequence: CASSSTDRLNYGYTF.

This chain connects TRBV5-1 to TRBJ1-1; weak D call: TRBD1 (6 bases). Germline V gives CDR1 SGHRS, CDR2 YFSETQ. Trimming removed 2 bases at V and 5 bases at J, with 13 bases between. This CDR3 contains 14 residues. The DNA for the CDR3 is TGCGCCAGCAGCTTTTCAGGGGCCGAAACTGAAGCTTTCTTT. Protein product: CASSFSGAETEAFF.

V gene TRBV5-1 combines with J gene TRBJ2-3; D is unresolved. The germline V gene has CDR1 SGHRS and CDR2 YFSETQ. The CDR3 is made up of 14 amino acids. Trimming removed 0 bases from V and 0 bases from J, with 5 bases in between. The DNA of the CDR3 is TGCGCCAGCAGCTTGGAACAGAGCACAGATACGCAGTATTTT. This sequence encodes CASSLEQSTDTQYF.

The chain links TRBV12-3 or TRBV12-4 to TRBJ1-3, with D unresolved. The CDR3 spans 13 residues. Between the trimmed V and J ends, which lost 6 bases and 5 bases, there was a span of 11 bases. CDR3 protein: CASSLWRRNTIYF. CDR3 DNA: TGTGCCAGCAGCCTATGGCGGAGAAACACCATATATTTT.

The chain has TRBV5-1 and TRBJ2-1, with a possible D match to TRBD1 (6 bases). Trimming took off 3 bases at V and 5 bases at J, with 15 bases between the two ends. Germline V lookup: CDR1 SGHRS, CDR2 YFSETQ. The CDR3 length is 15 residues. This chain's CDR3 is CASSSTGHRDNEQFF. CDR3 bases: TGCGCCAGCAGCTCGACAGGCCATAGGGACAATGAGCAGTTCTTC.